This TCR beta chain was recovered during a study of regulatory T cells in long-lasting Graves disease. Points from the study as a whole: Persistent disease samples used TRBV28, TRBJ1-2 and TRBJ2-5 preferentially.

Sample time point: newly diagnosed GD, antithyroid drugs for less than 3 months. RNA from PBMCs was the source of the TCR library. There are many counts of this clonotype. Its matching antigen is unknown. Libraries of TCR beta came from iRepertoire HTBI primers plus Arm-PCR of CDR3 regions. A single record per CDR3 protein comes from TCRdb applying MiXCR to the multiplex PCR reads. The data contain about 440,000 distinct CDR3 sequences, 15% of them singletons. Trimming at V came to 5 bases and at J to 7 bases, leaving 7 bases not matched to a gene. The CDR3 spans 14 residues. These data also featured in a second study, about T cells in Graves' hyperthyroidism and ophthalmopathy.

The sequence derives from a woman in her twenties or thirties with Graves disease. The chain is built from TRBV12-3 or TRBV12-4 and TRBJ2-1; 8 nucleotides agree with TRBD2. The material was peripheral blood mononuclear cells (PBMCs), obtained at new diagnosis, from a patient treated with antithyroid drugs. The CDR3: CASSPETSGNEQFF. The DNA for the CDR3 is TGTGCCAGCAGTCCCGAAACTAGCGGTAATGAGCAGTTCTTC.